This TCR beta chain came from a study of T cell clonotyping in hematopoietic cell transplantation. Study-level results: Broader posttransplant TCR repertoire diversity was predicted by graft donor and pretransplant recipient Inverse Simpson Index values. Pathologically expanded recipient clonotypes increased progressively from day 30 to day 180 as diversity fell. CD4 and CD8 repertoire contributions could not be separated without sorting.

Germline lookup yields CDR1 SGHDT and CDR2 YYEEEE. CDR3 length equals 14 residues. V was pared by 2 bases and J by 4 bases, with 9 bases between. As to this clone: Its antigen is undetermined.

Method: immunoSEQ multiplex PCR; TCRdb's copy keeps in-frame clones and lacks some. Of more than 25,000 clones in the sample, roughly three quarters were seen once. Noted time point: recipient sample about 28 days before transplant, after cytoreduction. Samples: about 28 days before transplant, then days 30, 100 and 180 after. The origin of this receptor is a man aged 45-60 years with myelodysplastic syndrome. Some clones in this sample may be carry-over from other donors' samples. Sequencing used peripheral blood mononuclear cells, obtained before stem cell transplant. The chain recombines TRBV5-6 with TRBJ2-2, with unresolved D. CDR3: CASSLGASTGELFF. CDR3 in DNA: TGTGCCAGCAGCTTAGGAGCAAGCACCGGGGAGCTGTTTTTT.